The sample holds a few counts of the clone carrying this T cell receptor delta chain. The data belong to a study of gamma-delta chains in newborns, infants, children. In the study overall: Microbial exposure reportedly drives polyclonal innate γδ T cell expansion after birth.

This CDR3 has 16 residues. Trimming pared 0 bases from V and 2 bases from J, leaving 15 bases between. The germline V gene has CDR1 GEAIGNYY and CDR2 EKD. TCRdb ran CATT on the reads. The data hold about 11,000 delta-chain clones, with roughly 8% observed a single time. This chain joins TRDV2 and TRDJ1; D is possibly TRDD3 (5 bases). The sequenced sample was blood. The clonotype originates from a child who was a newborn, infant or young child, either healthy, febrile or measles-vaccinated (not recorded which). The CDR3, as DNA: TGTGCCTGTGACACCGTGGTGGGGAGGGGAACCGATAAACTCATCTTT. Translating it yields CACDTVVGRGTDKLIF.